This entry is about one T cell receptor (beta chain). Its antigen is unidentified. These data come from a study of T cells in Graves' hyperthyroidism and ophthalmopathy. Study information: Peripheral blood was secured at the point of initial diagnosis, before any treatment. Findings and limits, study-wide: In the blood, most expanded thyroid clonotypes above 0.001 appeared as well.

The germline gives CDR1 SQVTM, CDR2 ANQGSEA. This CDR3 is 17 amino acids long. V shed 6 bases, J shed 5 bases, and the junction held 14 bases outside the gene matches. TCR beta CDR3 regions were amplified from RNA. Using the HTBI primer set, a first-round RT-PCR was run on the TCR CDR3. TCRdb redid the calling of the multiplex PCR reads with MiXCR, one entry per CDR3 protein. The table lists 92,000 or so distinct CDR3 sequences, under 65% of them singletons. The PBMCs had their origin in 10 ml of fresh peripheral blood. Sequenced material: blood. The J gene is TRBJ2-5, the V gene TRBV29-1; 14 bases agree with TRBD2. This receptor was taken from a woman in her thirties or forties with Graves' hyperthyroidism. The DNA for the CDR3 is TGCAGCGTCAAACGGGGGGGGACTAGCGGGAGCAGGGAGACCCAGTACTTC. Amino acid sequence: CSVKRGGTSGSRETQYF. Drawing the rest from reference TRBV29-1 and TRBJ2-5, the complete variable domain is SAVISQKPSRDICQRGTSLTIQCQVDSQVTMMFWYRQQPGQSLTLIATANQGSEATYESGFVIDKFPISRPNLTFSTLTVSNMSPEDSSIYLCSVKRGGTSGSRETQYFGPGTRLLVL.